Below are 24 T cell receptor beta chains sequenced from a single sample in a study of blood T cell repertoires in COVID-19. Sequencing used immunoSEQ multiplex PCR; TCRdb keeps in-frame clones, though not all of them. The sample lists more than 85,000 clones, about nine tenths occurring once. The material sequenced was peripheral blood. Receptors were obtained from a man in his 70s with acute or convalescent COVID-19.

The V gene is TRBV19, the J gene TRBJ2-4; D might be TRBD1 (5 bases). Looked up from germline, CDR1 is LNHDA and CDR2 is SQIVND (reference sequence). This CDR3 region has 12 residues. Deletions cut 7 bases from V and 9 bases from J, with 13 bases between. The CDR3 DNA is TGTGCCAGTATCTCACAGGCTAGCATTCAGTACTTC. Protein product: CASISQASIQYF.

This chain uses TRBV6-5 with TRBJ1-5; TRBD1 might be the D (6 bases). The V gene's germline CDR1 is MNHEY and CDR2 SVGAGI. The CDR3 runs 15 residues. Trimming shortened V by 2 bases and J by 5 bases, and 13 bases separated the two germline ends. CDR3 DNA sequence: TGTGCCAGCAGTTACCTCAGGGGCGAGGATCAGCCCCAGCATTTT. It codes for CASSYLRGEDQPQHF.

V is TRBV4-3 and J is TRBJ2-7; 13 bases fit TRBD2. This CDR3 is 17 amino acids long. The germline V gene encodes CDR1 LGHNA and CDR2 YSLEER. V shed 0 bases and J 2 bases; nucleotides not matched to a gene: 4. The CDR3 sequence: CASSQDILAGGPYEQYF. The CDR3 DNA is TGCGCCAGCAGCCAAGATATACTAGCGGGAGGGCCCTACGAGCAGTACTTC.

The V and J genes are TRBV11-2 and TRBJ2-7; 7 bases agree with TRBD1. Unmatched junction bases numbered 7, after V lost 6 bases and J lost 2 bases. CDR1 is SGHAT, CDR2 FQNNGV, per germline. The CDR3 runs to 14 residues. CDR3 DNA sequence: TGTGCCAGCAGGCACCGGGACAGCACCTACGAGCAGTACTTC. It yields the protein CASRHRDSTYEQYF. The full variable domain, with the rest looked up from reference TRBV11-2 and TRBJ2-7, is EAGVAQSPRYKIIEKRQSVAFWCNPISGHATLYWYQQILGQGPKLLIQFQNNGVVDDSQLPKDRFSAERLKGVDSTLKIQPAKLEDSAVYLCASRHRDSTYEQYFGPGTRLTVT.

CDR3 protein: CASSRTGTTYEQYF. CDR3 DNA: TGTGCCAGCAGCCGGACAGGGACCACCTACGAGCAGTACTTC. The chain joins TRBV7-9 to TRBJ2-7; 8 nucleotides match TRBD1. The trim removed 5 bases at V and 2 bases at J, leaving 5 bases unmatched. CDR1 and CDR2 from the germline V gene are SEHNR and FQNEAQ (reference sequence). This CDR3 region has 14 residues.

V usage is TRBV7-9 and J usage is TRBJ1-2; perhaps TRBD1 as D (5 bases). The CDR3 runs 12 residues. Trimming took off 5 bases at V and 8 bases at J, with 12 bases between the two ends. CDR1 and CDR2 from the germline V gene are SEHNR and FQNEAQ (reference sequence). The CDR3 reads CASSPQGDGYTF. For the CDR3, the DNA is TGTGCCAGCAGCCCCCAGGGCGACGGCTACACCTTC.

The rearrangement links TRBV24-1 to TRBJ1-2, with 8 bases identical to TRBD1. This CDR3 region has 15 residues. Losses at the gene ends were 0 bases for V and 6 bases for J; bases not matched to a gene: 5. The V gene's germline CDR1 is KGHDR and CDR2 SFDVKD. The CDR3 sequence: CATSDLPTGGHGYTF. For the CDR3, the DNA is TGTGCCACCAGTGATTTGCCCACAGGGGGACATGGCTACACCTTC.

The chain employs TRBV3-1 (or the pseudogene TRBV3-2) and TRBJ1-5; 10 bases match TRBD1. CDR1 LGHDT and CDR2 YNNKEL come from the germline V gene (reference sequence). The CDR3 extends over 14 amino acids. The V and J ends lost 1 base and 7 bases, in that order; junction bases with no gene match: 1. The CDR3 loop reads CASSQGTGGQPQHF. The CDR3 coding sequence is TGTGCCAGCAGCCAAGGGACAGGGGGACAGCCCCAGCATTTT.

The chain carries TRBV2 and TRBJ1-1; 7 bases map to TRBD1. In germline, CDR1 is SNHLY, CDR2 FYNNEI. V was pared by 11 bases and J by 0 bases, with 6 bases of the junction left unmatched. The CDR3 totals 13 residues. CDR3 bases: TGTGCCCGTAAGGGACAGATGAACACTGAAGCTTTCTTT. Protein: CARKGQMNTEAFF.

V usage is TRBV18 and J usage is TRBJ2-1, with TRBD1 matching over 9 bases. CDR3 size: 17 residues. Germline CDR1 is KGHSH and CDR2 is LQKENI. Trimming cost V 3 bases and J 6 bases; bases outside gene matches: 12. The CDR3 here is CASSPQAGTGFGNEQFF. The DNA for the CDR3 is TGTGCCAGCTCACCCCAGGCCGGGACAGGGTTCGGCAATGAGCAGTTCTTC. Full variable domain (remainder filled in from reference TRBV18 and TRBJ2-1): NAGVMQNPRHLVRRRGQEARLRCSPMKGHSHVYWYRQLPEEGLKFMVYLQKENIIDESGMPKERFSAEFPKEGPSILRIQQVVRGDSAAYFCASSPQAGTGFGNEQFFGPGTRLTVL.

This clone appeared once. The V gene is TRBV28, the J gene TRBJ1-5; TRBD1 is a possible D gene (5 bases). V gave up 2 bases and J gave up 2 bases, with 13 bases separating them. The V gene's germline CDR1 is MDHEN and CDR2 SYDVKM. CDR3 size: 16 residues. CDR3 sequence reads: CASSLNGAAGNQPQHF. Written as DNA, the CDR3 is TGTGCCAGCAGTTTAAATGGGGCGGCGGGCAATCAGCCCCAGCATTTT.

This clone was seen once. This sequence joins TRBV24-1 and TRBJ1-3, with D unclear. Trimming shortened V by 7 bases and J by 3 bases, and 3 bases separated the two germline ends. The CDR3 has 11 amino acids. Germline V gene data show CDR1 as KGHDR and CDR2 as SFDVKD. The CDR3 sequence is CATSRGNTIYF. CDR3 nucleotide sequence: TGTGCCACCAGCCGTGGAAACACCATATATTTT.

The chain couples TRBV4-3 to TRBJ2-1; a possible D gene is TRBD2 (5 bases). Looked up from germline, CDR1 is LGHNA and CDR2 is YSLEER. CDR3 length: 13 residues. Between the trimmed V and J ends, which lost 4 bases and 6 bases, there was a span of 10 bases. CDR3 residues: CASSLGLSNEQFF. DNA of the CDR3: TGCGCCAGCAGCCTCGGACTCTCCAATGAGCAGTTCTTC.

This chain uses TRBV12-5 with TRBJ2-7; D remains ambiguous. The CDR3 consists of 14 residues. Trimming took 0 bases from V and 4 from J, leaving 10 bases between them. CDR1 and CDR2 from the germline V gene are LGHNT and FRNRAP. The CDR3: CASGLVPHLYEQYF. The CDR3 DNA sequence: TGTGCTAGTGGTTTGGTACCCCACTTATACGAGCAGTACTTC.

This chain joins TRBV5-4 and TRBJ2-7, with TRBD1 matching over 8 bases. Germline loops: CDR1 SGHNT, CDR2 YYREEE (reference sequence). The V gene end was trimmed by 4 bases and the J gene end by 2 bases; junction bases not matched to a gene: 5. The CDR3 extends over 14 amino acids. The CDR3 here is CASSIDRGAYEQYF. The CDR3 bases are TGTGCCAGCAGCATAGACAGGGGTGCCTACGAGCAGTACTTC.

The rearrangement joins TRBV18 to TRBJ1-5; no definite D call. The CDR3 is 15 amino acids. Germline-derived CDR1 and CDR2 are KGHSH and LQKENI. V lost 0 bases, J lost 1 base, and 7 bases lay in between. DNA of the CDR3: TGTGCCAGCTCACCACCGTCGTCCAGCAATCAGCCCCAGCATTTT. Its translation: CASSPPSSSNQPQHF.

This clone was seen a handful of times. The V gene is TRBV25-1, the J gene TRBJ1-1; TRBD1 matches 7 bases. Looked up from germline, CDR1 is MGHDK and CDR2 is SYGVNS. This CDR3 is 14 amino acids long. The V gene end was trimmed by 5 bases and the J gene end by 4 bases; junction bases not matched to a gene: 7. In DNA form, the CDR3 reads TGTGCCAGCAGTAAAGACAGGGTGGGCACTGAAGCTTTCTTT. It translates to CASSKDRVGTEAFF.

This chain joins TRBV5-1 and TRBJ1-2; 7 nucleotides agree with TRBD1. The ends lost 2 bases at V and 8 bases at J; junction bases unmatched: 15. This CDR3 comprises 16 residues. Looked up from germline, CDR1 is SGHRS and CDR2 is YFSETQ. The CDR3: CASSLSTFGTASGYTF. The CDR3 region has the DNA TGCGCCAGCAGCTTATCAACTTTTGGGACAGCCAGCGGCTACACCTTC.

The V and J genes are TRBV6-5 and TRBJ1-1, with TRBD1 as a possible D gene (6 bases). V was pared by 4 bases and J by 1 base, with 10 bases between. CDR3 length equals 14 residues. Germline V gene sequence: CDR1 MNHEY, CDR2 SVGAGI. CDR3 bases: TGTGCCAGCAGTTTTATGGACAGGAACACTGAAGCTTTCTTT. Amino acid sequence: CASSFMDRNTEAFF.

This CDR3 is CASSPAGQGTYNEQFF. CDR3 nucleotides: TGTGCCAGCAGCCCAGCAGGACAGGGTACCTACAATGAGCAGTTCTTC. This rearrangement joins TRBV11-1 to TRBJ2-1; TRBD1 matches at 8 bases. The length of the CDR3 is 16 residues. V was clipped by 5 bases and J by 2 bases; unmatched bases: 8. Germline V gene sequence: CDR1 SGHAT, CDR2 FQDESV (reference sequence).

V gene TRBV19 combines with J gene TRBJ2-2; TRBD1 aligns across 7 bases. Losses at the gene ends were 5 bases for V and 4 bases for J; bases not matched to a gene: 7. CDR1 and CDR2 from the germline V gene are LNHDA and SQIVND (reference sequence). This CDR3 region has 15 residues. The CDR3 DNA reads TGTGCCAGTAGTCCCTCGACAGGGTTCACCGGGGAGCTGTTTTTT. This gives the protein CASSPSTGFTGELFF.

This chain joins TRBV2 and TRBJ1-1, with 8 bases fitting TRBD1. Germline V gene lookup returns CDR1 SNHLY and CDR2 FYNNEI. This CDR3 comprises 13 residues. V lost 8 bases, J lost 0 bases, and 2 bases stayed unmatched. The CDR3 loop reads CASRTGLNTEAFF. The CDR3 nucleotides are TGTGCCAGCCGGACAGGGTTGAACACTGAAGCTTTCTTT.

The rearrangement joins TRBV6-5 to TRBJ1-2, with D possibly being TRBD1 (6 bases). Germline-derived CDR1 and CDR2 are MNHEY and SVGAGI. This CDR3 region has 15 residues. The V gene lost 0 bases and the J gene lost 5 bases, with 13 bases spanning the gap. The CDR3 protein is CASSYSMGAEYGYTF. CDR3 nucleotides: TGTGCCAGCAGTTACTCGATGGGGGCCGAGTATGGCTACACCTTC.

This clone was seen only once. The CDR3 spells CASGGGLLEQYF. CDR3 in DNA: TGTGCCAGCGGGGGAGGGCTCCTCGAGCAGTACTTC. The chain uses TRBV27 and TRBJ2-7, with 7 nucleotides matching TRBD2. Germline CDR1 is MNHEY and CDR2 is SMNVEV (reference sequence). Trimming cost V 8 bases and J 6 bases; bases outside gene matches: 7. This CDR3 spans 12 amino acids.